The rows below give T cell receptor beta chains drawn from one sample of a study of T cell responses to AZD1222 COVID-19 vaccine. Libraries were prepared by immunoSEQ multiplex PCR; TCRdb keeps only in-frame clonotypes and omits some of them. The sample lists about 150,000 clones, roughly 92% occurring once. The input for sequencing was peripheral blood, taken 28 days after the second AZD1222 dose. These receptor sequences come from an adult who received the AZD1222 COVID-19 vaccine. Both conserved end residues are part of each CDR3. The D gene is left open where the match is weak. Expanded clones are given a class, and other clones once, few, many or no size at all.

j_call d_call v_call clone_size cdr3_aa cdr3_nt
TRBJ2-7 NA TRBV7-9 NA CASSQSRGGGRSHEQYF TGTGCCAGCAGCCAATCCCGAGGGGGGGGGCGCTCCCACGAGCAGTACTTC
TRBJ1-5 TRBD1 TRBV6-1 NA CASSELRGRQPQHF TGTGCCAGCAGTGAATTGAGGGGGCGGCAGCCCCAGCATTTT
TRBJ2-3 NA TRBV6-5 once CASNFRITTDTQYF TGTGCCAGCAACTTTCGAATTACCACAGATACGCAGTATTTT
TRBJ1-1 NA TRBV9 NA CASSVGHMNTEAFF TGTGCCAGCAGCGTAGGGCACATGAACACTGAAGCTTTCTTT
TRBJ1-1 TRBD1 TRBV20-1 NA CSASGTGGAFF TGCAGTGCTAGTGGGACAGGGGGAGCTTTCTTT
TRBJ1-2 NA TRBV4-1 few CASSQGALTGPSPYGYTF TGCGCCAGCAGCCAAGGGGCGTTGACGGGTCCGTCACCCTATGGCTACACCTTC
TRBJ1-6 TRBD1 TRBV9 NA CASSVEGQGRSPLHF TGTGCCAGCAGCGTAGAGGGACAGGGAAGGTCACCCCTCCACTTT
TRBJ2-3 TRBD2 TRBV4-1 NA CASSQSHRGRGTDTQYF TGCGCCAGCAGCCAAAGCCACCGCGGGAGGGGTACAGATACGCAGTATTTT
TRBJ2-1 TRBD1 TRBV9 NA CASSVDRGHEQFF TGTGCCAGCAGCGTAGACAGGGGCCATGAGCAGTTCTTC
TRBJ2-1 TRBD1 TRBV19 NA CASSTYRGLPNEQFF TGTGCCAGTAGTACATACAGGGGGCTCCCCAATGAGCAGTTCTTC
TRBJ1-6 TRBD1 TRBV7-2 NA CASSPGTGRNNSPLHF TGTGCCAGCAGCCCCGGGACAGGGAGGAATAATTCACCCCTCCACTTT
TRBJ2-7 TRBD2 TRBV7-2 NA CASSLIGLAGGYEQYF TGTGCCAGCAGCTTAATAGGACTAGCGGGGGGCTACGAGCAGTACTTC
TRBJ1-2 NA TRBV7-9 NA CASSPAPAYGYTF TGTGCCAGCAGCCCTGCTCCAGCTTATGGCTACACCTTC
TRBJ1-2 NA TRBV7-9 NA CASSLVAAGNLNYGYTF TGTGCCAGCAGCTTAGTAGCAGCCGGCAACTTGAACTATGGCTACACCTTC
TRBJ1-1 NA TRBV19 NA CASSPRAGDFRDTEAFF TGTGCCAGTAGTCCCCGGGCAGGGGACTTTCGGGACACTGAAGCTTTCTTT
TRBJ2-1 TRBD1 TRBV11-2 NA CASSLETGIYNEQFF TGTGCCAGCAGCTTAGAGACAGGGATTTACAATGAGCAGTTCTTC
TRBJ1-5 NA TRBV27 NA CASSPLRADQPQHF TGTGCCAGCAGCCCTTTAAGGGCTGATCAGCCCCAGCATTTT
TRBJ2-7 TRBD2 TRBV6-5 NA CASRREGFYEQYF TGTGCCAGCAGAAGGGAGGGTTTTTACGAGCAGTACTTC
TRBJ2-7 NA TRBV5-1 NA CASTPAMGAKGEQYF TGCGCCAGCACCCCCGCGATGGGGGCGAAAGGCGAGCAGTACTTC
TRBJ1-2 NA TRBV7-9 few CASSLGASSDGYTF TGTGCCAGCAGCTTAGGGGCATCTTCGGATGGCTACACCTTC
TRBJ1-2 TRBD1 TRBV4-1 NA CASSSPGQGSLSGYTF TGCGCCAGCAGTAGTCCGGGACAGGGCTCTCTCTCTGGCTACACCTTC
TRBJ2-7 TRBD2 TRBV10-1 few CASSEGTSGSYEQYF TGCGCCAGCAGTGAGGGGACTAGCGGGAGTTACGAGCAGTACTTC
TRBJ2-1 TRBD2 TRBV4-2 NA CASSQEPSGSYRGEQFF TGTGCCAGCAGCCAAGAACCTAGCGGGAGTTATCGGGGTGAGCAGTTCTTC
TRBJ2-2 TRBD2 TRBV5-1 NA CASRTTSGGGGELFF TGCGCCAGCAGGACAACTAGCGGGGGAGGCGGGGAGCTGTTTTTT
TRBJ1-4 NA TRBV28 NA CASRDGNGGKLFF TGTGCCAGCAGAGATGGTAACGGAGGAAAACTGTTTTTT
TRBJ2-1 TRBD2 TRBV6-5 NA CASSQLAAYNEQFF TGTGCCAGCAGTCAACTAGCGGCCTACAATGAGCAGTTCTTC
TRBJ1-4 TRBD1 TRBV7-2 NA CASSLVGQGAEKLFF TGTGCCAGCAGCTTAGTTGGTCAGGGGGCCGAAAAACTGTTTTTT
TRBJ1-5 NA TRBV28 NA CASDEGNSNQPQHF TGTGCCAGCGACGAAGGTAATAGCAATCAGCCCCAGCATTTT
TRBJ2-1 NA TRBV12-3/TRBV12-4 NA CASSRIYNEQFF TGTGCCAGCAGTAGAATCTACAATGAGCAGTTCTTC
TRBJ1-4 TRBD1 TRBV7-2 NA CASSFPGQSLEKLFF TGTGCCAGCAGCTTCCCGGGACAGTCGCTTGAAAAACTGTTTTTT
TRBJ2-1 NA TRBV18 NA CASSPVGNNEQFF TGTGCCAGCTCACCGGTGGGGAACAATGAGCAGTTCTTC
TRBJ1-5 NA TRBV6-6 NA CASSPNPGKAGVSQPQHF TGTGCCAGCAGTCCCAATCCCGGGAAGGCAGGCGTGAGTCAGCCCCAGCATTTT
TRBJ2-7 NA TRBV19 NA CASSMWGSHEQYF TGTGCCAGTAGTATGTGGGGGTCCCACGAGCAGTACTTC
TRBJ1-1 NA TRBV2 NA CASSLGVNTEAFF TGTGCCAGCAGCCTGGGCGTGAACACTGAAGCTTTCTTT
TRBJ2-7 TRBD1 TRBV2 few CASSDVQGAYEQYF TGTGCCAGCAGTGATGTCCAGGGGGCCTACGAGCAGTACTTC
TRBJ2-5 NA TRBV7-9 NA CASSLDSETQYF TGTGCCAGCAGCTTAGATTCGGAGACCCAGTACTTC
TRBJ2-3 NA TRBV28 NA CASSLPVDTQYF TGTGCCAGCAGTTTACCCGTAGATACGCAGTATTTT
TRBJ2-3 TRBD1 TRBV11-2 NA CASSLGQASTDTQYF TGTGCCAGCAGCTTGGGACAGGCCAGCACAGATACGCAGTATTTT
TRBJ1-2 NA TRBV10-3 NA CAISESQPPYGYTF TGTGCCATCAGTGAGTCCCAGCCTCCCTATGGCTACACCTTC
TRBJ1-5 NA TRBV28 NA CASSFSAGHAAQPQHF TGTGCCAGCAGTTTCTCCGCTGGGCACGCGGCTCAGCCCCAGCATTTT
TRBJ2-3 TRBD2 TRBV9 NA CASSVDLAGGHDTQYF TGTGCCAGCAGCGTAGATCTAGCGGGGGGGCACGATACGCAGTATTTT
TRBJ2-5 NA TRBV6-1 NA CASSEVSGKGSETQYF TGTGCCAGCAGTGAAGTTAGTGGGAAGGGGTCAGAGACCCAGTACTTC
TRBJ2-4 NA TRBV10-1 NA CASSVDRGAKNIQYF TGCGCCAGCAGTGTTGACCGGGGGGCCAAAAACATTCAGTACTTC
TRBJ1-1 TRBD1 TRBV25-1 NA CASQGDLNTEAFF TGTGCCAGCCAGGGGGACCTGAACACTGAAGCTTTCTTT
TRBJ2-3 TRBD2 TRBV5-4 NA CASPRGQAGADTQYF TGTGCCAGCCCGAGAGGGCAAGCGGGAGCAGATACGCAGTATTTT
TRBJ2-3 TRBD2 TRBV18 NA CASSADRPQREVWTDTQYF TGTGCCAGCTCAGCGGACCGGCCTCAGCGGGAGGTGTGGACAGATACGCAGTATTTT
TRBJ2-7 NA TRBV10-3 NA CAISDRGNEQYF TGTGCCATCAGTGACAGGGGCAACGAGCAGTACTTC
TRBJ2-5 NA TRBV9 NA CASSAAGAGETQYF TGTGCCAGCAGCGCCGCGGGGGCCGGGGAGACCCAGTACTTC
TRBJ1-4 NA TRBV7-9 few CASSLLSTGRAANEKLFF TGTGCCAGCAGCCTTTTGAGTACTGGAAGGGCAGCTAATGAAAAACTGTTTTTT
TRBJ1-5 NA TRBV7-9 NA CASSLEGEGNQPQHF TGTGCCAGCAGCTTAGAGGGGGAGGGCAATCAGCCCCAGCATTTT